The 3 T cell receptor beta chains in this list originate from one sample, sequenced in a study of blood T cell repertoires in COVID-19. Assay: immunoSEQ multiplex PCR; the TCRdb copy retains only in-frame clones and omits some. Among about 52,000 clones listed, 81% were seen once. Sequencing used peripheral blood. The receptors were sampled from a woman older than 75 with COVID-19, enrolled during active disease.

The chain employs TRBV30 and TRBJ1-3; tentatively, D is TRBD1 (6 bases). Germline V gene data show CDR1 as GTSNPN and CDR2 as SVGIG (reference sequence). Trimming removed 0 bases from V and 3 bases from J, with 15 bases in between. The CDR3 extends over 16 amino acids. CDR3 sequence (DNA): TGTGCCTGGAGTGTACGGGGGGGGGCGCTTGGAAACACCATATATTTT. Protein: CAWSVRGGALGNTIYF.

The rearrangement joins TRBV29-1 to TRBJ2-3; 7 bases agree with TRBD1. The CDR3 spans 12 residues. The germline V gene has CDR1 SQVTM and CDR2 ANQGSEA. V gave up 5 bases and J gave up 4 bases; unmatched junction bases: 3. The CDR3 region is CSVTQGADTQYF. The DNA for the CDR3 is TGCAGCGTTACTCAGGGGGCAGATACGCAGTATTTT.

The chain is built from TRBV6-5 and TRBJ2-1; 9 positions agree with TRBD2. V dropped 1 base and J dropped 6; count of bases not matched to a gene: 4. This CDR3 is 15 amino acids long. CDR1 and CDR2 from the germline V gene are MNHEY and SVGAGI. For the CDR3, the DNA is TGTGCCAGCAGTTACTTTGCGGGAGGGGTCAATGAGCAGTTCTTC. The encoded protein is CASSYFAGGVNEQFF.